Here is one TCR beta chain with its context. The source of the sample is a study of CD8 T cells in Susac syndrome. Random hexamers were used to reverse transcribe roughly 0.5 to 1 ug of RNA. TCRdb re-called the immunoSEQ multiplex PCR reads with MiXCR, one entry per CDR3 protein. The sample lists 20,000 or so distinct CDR3 sequences; 90% to 95% were seen once. Between the trimmed V and J ends, which lost 0 bases and 4 bases, there was a span of 5 bases. The CDR3 covers 13 residues. The germline gives CDR1 MGHRA, CDR2 YSYEKL. This TCR was sampled from a human donor in good health. The specimen was CD8+ T cells from PBMCs. The rearrangement uses TRBV4-1 and TRBJ2-3; D is unclear. CDR3 nucleotides: TGCGCCAGCAGCCAAGAGAATGCAGATACGCAGTATTTT. Protein product: CASSQENADTQYF.